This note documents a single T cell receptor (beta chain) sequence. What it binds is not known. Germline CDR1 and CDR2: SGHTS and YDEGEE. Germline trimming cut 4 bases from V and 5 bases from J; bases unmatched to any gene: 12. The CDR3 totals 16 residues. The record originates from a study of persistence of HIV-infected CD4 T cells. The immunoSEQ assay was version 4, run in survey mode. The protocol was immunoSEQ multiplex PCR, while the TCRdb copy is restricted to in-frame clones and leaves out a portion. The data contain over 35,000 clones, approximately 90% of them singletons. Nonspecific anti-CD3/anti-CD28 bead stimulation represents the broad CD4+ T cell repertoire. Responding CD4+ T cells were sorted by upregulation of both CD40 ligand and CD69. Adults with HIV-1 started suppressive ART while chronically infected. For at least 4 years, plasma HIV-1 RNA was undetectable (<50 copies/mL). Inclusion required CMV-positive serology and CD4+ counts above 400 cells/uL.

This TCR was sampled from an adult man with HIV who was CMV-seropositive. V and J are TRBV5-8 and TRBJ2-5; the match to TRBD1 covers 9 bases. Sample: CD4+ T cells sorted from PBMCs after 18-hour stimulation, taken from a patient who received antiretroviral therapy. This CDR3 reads CASSPETGTGLETQYF. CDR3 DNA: TGTGCCAGCAGCCCCGAAACCGGGACAGGGCTTGAGACCCAGTACTTC.